What follows are 32 T cell receptor beta chains derived from one specimen sequenced in a study of cytomegalovirus exposure and HLA in healthy donors (dated by TCRdb to about 2017). The library was obtained by the immunoSEQ multiplex PCR assay. Held by TCRdb, this immuneACCESS table contains in-frame sequences only and omits some clones. Under half of the omission traces to an unresolved V gene where checked; the cause of the rest is unknown. The sample has more than 95,000 clones on record, roughly 87% of them singletons. The ten most abundant clones make up 1.1% of the sample. Sequenced sample: PBMCs. These TCRs come from a woman between 18 and 29 years old in good health and CMV-seronegative.

V is TRBV12-5 and J is TRBJ1-1; a possible D gene is TRBD1 (5 bases). Looked up from germline, CDR1 is LGHNT and CDR2 is FRNRAP. The ends were cut back, 5 bases at V and 6 bases at J, with 13 bases in the middle. The CDR3 covers 13 residues. In nucleotides, the CDR3 is TGTGCTAGTGGTCCCCAGGAAGGGGCTGAAGCTTTCTTT. Protein sequence: CASGPQEGAEAFF.

J is TRBJ1-1 and V is TRBV2; D not resolved. The CDR3 consists of 13 residues. V lost 8 bases to trimming and J lost 4 bases, with 14 bases between them. Germline V gene lookup returns CDR1 SNHLY and CDR2 FYNNEI. As DNA, the CDR3 is TGTGCCAGCCGCTTGGAGGAGACCACTGAAGCTTTCTTT. It is translated as CASRLEETTEAFF.

The V and J genes are TRBV4-3 and TRBJ1-4; TRBD1 might be the D (5 bases). Germline V lookup: CDR1 LGHNA, CDR2 YSLEER. Deletions cut 4 bases from V and 8 bases from J, with 23 bases between. CDR3 length: 17 amino acids. CDR3 region: CASSPQDFGPGGEKLFF. In DNA form, the CDR3 reads TGCGCCAGCAGCCCCCAAGACTTCGGACCCGGGGGGGAAAAACTGTTTTTT.

The gene calls are TRBV6-1 and TRBJ2-5; D is possibly TRBD2 (6 bases). Germline assignment: CDR1 MNHNS and CDR2 SASEGT. V lost 4 bases to trimming and J lost 2 bases, with 14 bases between them. CDR3 length: 15 residues. The CDR3 region has the DNA TGTGCCAGCAGTGTTTTGCGGGGAGGTCAAGAGACCCAGTACTTC. It specifies CASSVLRGGQETQYF.

V gene TRBV7-6 combines with J gene TRBJ2-1; 7 nucleotides line up with TRBD2. V shed 2 bases and J 8 bases; nucleotides not matched to a gene: 15. This CDR3 contains 17 residues. Per germline, CDR1 SGHVS and CDR2 FNYEAQ. CDR3 region: CASSLSVGGSLKDEQFF. CDR3 DNA: TGTGCCAGCAGCTTAAGTGTAGGCGGGAGCCTTAAAGATGAGCAGTTCTTC.

About this clone: The sample contains more than one DNA sequence encoding this CDR3. The chain joins TRBV19 to TRBJ1-1, with D unresolved. The germline V gene has CDR1 LNHDA and CDR2 SQIVND (reference sequence). Trimming removed 3 bases at V and 2 bases at J, with 4 bases between. The CDR3 loop spans 12 amino acids. CDR3 protein: CASSIRNTEAFF. Written as DNA, the CDR3 is TGTGCCAGTAGTATCCGTAACACTGAAGCTTTCTTT.

This clone appeared a few times. The chain has TRBV6-5 and TRBJ1-5; weak D call: TRBD1 (6 bases). The germline V gene has CDR1 MNHEY and CDR2 SVGAGI. The germline V and J ends were trimmed by 6 bases and 7 bases, with 16 bases remaining between them. This CDR3 is 14 amino acids long. The CDR3 DNA reads as TGTGCCAGCAGAGGGGGGGCGGGGGAGCAGCCCCAGCATTTT. Encoded protein: CASRGGAGEQPQHF.

The rearrangement joins TRBV7-2 to TRBJ2-3, with D maybe TRBD2 (6 bases). Looked up from germline, CDR1 is SGHTA and CDR2 is FQGNSA. The length of the CDR3 is 14 residues. The ends were cut back, 1 base at V and 2 bases at J, with 7 bases in the middle. CDR3 DNA: TGTGCCAGCAGCTTAGAACTAGCCACAGATACGCAGTATTTT. This translates into CASSLELATDTQYF.

The chain employs TRBV6-5 and TRBJ2-7; TRBD1 is a possible D gene (5 bases). This CDR3 has 11 amino acids. V lost 5 bases, J lost 6 bases, and 8 bases lay in between. Germline assignment: CDR1 MNHEY and CDR2 SVGAGI. As DNA, the CDR3 is TGTGCCAGCAGTACAGGTCTCGAGCAGTACTTC. Its protein is CASSTGLEQYF.

The chain links TRBV6-1 to TRBJ1-5; D possibly corresponds to TRBD1 (5 bases). The CDR3 totals 15 residues. From germline, CDR1 is MNHNS and CDR2 SASEGT. With 8 bases removed from V and 5 bases from J, the gap between germline ends came to 19 bases. Written as DNA, the CDR3 is TGTGCCAGCGGGTGGGGAAAGGTAGGGGATCAGCCCCAGCATTTT. Protein sequence: CASGWGKVGDQPQHF.

A single count supports this clone. The chain uses TRBV29-1 and TRBJ2-2; D gene unclear. Looked up from germline, CDR1 is SQVTM and CDR2 is ANQGSEA. CDR3 length: 10 residues. V lost 6 bases to trimming and J lost 5 bases, with 4 bases between them. CDR3 protein: CSVLTGELFF. The CDR3 bases are TGCAGCGTCTTAACCGGGGAGCTGTTTTTT.

The chain carries TRBV6-1 and TRBJ1-2, with a tentative D call TRBD1 (6 bases). The CDR3 extends over 17 amino acids. The germline V gene encodes CDR1 MNHNS and CDR2 SASEGT. The V gene lost 0 bases and the J gene lost 4 bases, with 18 bases spanning the gap. CDR3 sequence reads: CASSEAPGEMGIYGYTF. The CDR3 DNA reads as TGTGCCAGCAGTGAAGCGCCAGGGGAAATGGGTATCTATGGCTACACCTTC.

The chain recombines TRBV18 with TRBJ2-1; 7 bases are a match to TRBD1. Per the germline V gene, CDR1 is KGHSH and CDR2 is LQKENI. The CDR3 contains 15 residues. Losses at the gene ends were 4 bases for V and 4 bases for J; bases not matched to a gene: 7. CDR3 DNA sequence: TGTGCCAGCTCACGCACGGGACAGAAATACAATGAGCAGTTCTTC. As protein: CASSRTGQKYNEQFF.

Only one count was recorded for this clone. This rearrangement joins TRBV6-5 to TRBJ1-1; D is undetermined. The CDR3 is made up of 14 amino acids. Germline CDR1 and CDR2: MNHEY and SVGAGI. Trimming pared 0 bases from V and 2 bases from J, leaving 7 bases between. CDR3 nucleotide sequence: TGTGCCAGCAGTTACTCGAGGAGAAACACTGAAGCTTTCTTT. Translating it yields CASSYSRRNTEAFF.

The chain carries TRBV6-5 and TRBJ1-2, with D uncertain. Trimming took 2 bases from V and 5 from J, leaving 18 bases between them. CDR1 is MNHEY and CDR2 is SVGAGI in the germline V gene. The CDR3 spans 16 residues. CDR3: CASSYEIAAALYGYTF. CDR3 coding DNA: TGTGCCAGCAGTTACGAAATCGCGGCAGCCTTGTATGGCTACACCTTC.

Only one count was recorded for this clone. This chain connects TRBV30 to TRBJ1-1; D unclear. The V gene lost 2 bases and the J gene lost 4 bases, with 11 bases spanning the gap. There are 13 residues in the CDR3. Germline CDR1 is GTSNPN and CDR2 is SVGIG (reference sequence). CDR3 DNA: TGTGCCTGGAGTCTGGCAGGACTCACTGAAGCTTTCTTT. This sequence encodes CAWSLAGLTEAFF.

This clone is a singleton in its sample. J is TRBJ1-5 and V is TRBV7-9; TRBD1 aligns across 10 bases. The J segment lost 4 bases and the V segment lost 7 bases, leaving 7 bases of the junction unmatched. The germline CDR1 and CDR2 sequences are SEHNR and FQNEAQ (reference sequence). The CDR3 totals 15 residues. Here the CDR3 DNA reads TGTGCCAGCACAGGGGACAGGGGTGATAATCAGCCCCAGCATTTT. Amino acids: CASTGDRGDNQPQHF.

The chain combines TRBV6-5 with TRBJ1-3; the match to TRBD1 covers 7 bases. CDR3 length equals 14 residues. Germline V lookup: CDR1 MNHEY, CDR2 SVGAGI. Unmatched junction bases numbered 3, after V lost 6 bases and J lost 1 base. CDR3 bases: TGTGCCAGCAGGCGGGGACAGTCTGGAAACACCATATATTTT. It is translated as CASRRGQSGNTIYF.

This clone was observed a single time. The V gene is TRBV2, the J gene TRBJ2-3; the match to TRBD2 covers 7 bases. The V gene end was trimmed by 6 bases and the J gene end by 5 bases; junction bases not matched to a gene: 11. This CDR3 region has 15 residues. Germline V gene data show CDR1 as SNHLY and CDR2 as FYNNEI. CDR3 DNA sequence: TGTGCCAGCAGGAGACTAGCTATCTCTGGAGATACGCAGTATTTT. It specifies CASRRLAISGDTQYF.

The V gene is TRBV5-1, the J gene TRBJ1-4, with TRBD1 matching 9 bases. V lost 2 bases to trimming and J lost 8 bases; unmatched junction nucleotides: 7. Germline V CDR1 and CDR2: SGHRS, YFSETQ. There are 15 residues in the CDR3. CDR3 sequence (DNA): TGCGCCAGCAGCTTTCTGGGACAGGGAGACGAAAAACTGTTTTTT. Residues: CASSFLGQGDEKLFF.

The rearrangement joins TRBV30 to TRBJ2-1; no firm D call. This CDR3 has 13 amino acids. The germline CDR1 and CDR2 sequences are GTSNPN and SVGIG (reference sequence). V dropped 3 bases and J dropped 3 bases, with 9 bases sitting between them. CDR3 protein: CAWRSPGYNEQFF. CDR3 coding DNA: TGTGCCTGGAGGTCCCCGGGCTACAATGAGCAGTTCTTC. The full variable domain, its missing parts supplied by reference TRBV30 and TRBJ2-1, is SQTIHQWPATLVQPVGSPLSLECTVEGTSNPNLYWYRQAAGRGLQLLFYSVGIGQISSEVPQNLSASRPQDRQFILSSKKLLLSDSGFYLCAWRSPGYNEQFFGPGTRLTVL.

The chain links TRBV7-9 to TRBJ2-5, with 15 bases lining up with TRBD2. This CDR3 is built from 18 residues. The J segment lost 0 bases and the V segment lost 4 bases, leaving 6 bases of the junction unmatched. The germline V gene has CDR1 SEHNR and CDR2 FQNEAQ (reference sequence). The CDR3, as DNA: TGTGCCAGCAGCTCCCCCGGGACTAGCGGGGGGTACCAAGAGACCCAGTACTTC. This codes for CASSSPGTSGGYQETQYF.

This chain links TRBV5-1 with TRBJ1-2; 12 nucleotides line up with TRBD1. The CDR3 contains 14 residues. V trimming: 6 bases; J trimming: 9 bases; junction bases outside the gene matches: 9. Germline V gives CDR1 SGHRS, CDR2 YFSETQ. This CDR3 reads CASNPGTGGSSYTF. The CDR3 nucleotides read TGCGCCAGCAATCCCGGGACAGGGGGCTCGAGCTACACCTTC.

Comments on this clone: Relative to the germline gene, one junction end is altered; a read error may explain this. This chain joins TRBV10-2 and TRBJ1-1; 8 bases match TRBD1. This CDR3 is built from 13 residues. Germline V gene data show CDR1 as WSHSY and CDR2 as SAAADI. The CDR3 is CASSEAGGEGRTF. The DNA of the CDR3 is TGCGCCAGCAGTGAAGCAGGGGGCGAAGGACGGACATTT.

The chain uses TRBV18 and TRBJ2-7; 12 bases map to TRBD1. CDR1 and CDR2 (germline): KGHSH, LQKENI. The CDR3 sequence is 15 residues long. The V segment lost 1 base and the J segment 7 bases; nucleotides outside the gene matches: 5. The CDR3 nucleotides are TGTGCCAGCTCACCACAGGGACAGGGGGCATATGAGCAGTACTTC. It specifies CASSPQGQGAYEQYF.

CDR3 residues: CACWDQGGRKLFF. The CDR3 DNA follows: TGTGCCTGTTGGGATCAGGGGGGCAGAAAACTGTTTTTT. The V gene is TRBV30, the J gene TRBJ1-4, with 7 bases that match TRBD1. CDR1 is GTSNPN and CDR2 is SVGIG in the germline V gene (reference sequence). V was clipped by 6 bases and J by 10 bases; unmatched bases: 11. The CDR3 is 13 residues long.

The chain joins TRBV7-6 to TRBJ1-2; 7 bases agree with TRBD1. The CDR3 length is 13 residues. V dropped 6 bases and J dropped 4; count of bases not matched to a gene: 5. From germline, CDR1 is SGHVS and CDR2 FNYEAQ. CDR3 bases: TGTGCCAGCAGTGAACAGGGGTCCTATGGCTACACCTTC. Translating gives CASSEQGSYGYTF.

The chain combines TRBV28 with TRBJ2-2; TRBD2 matches at 9 bases. The germline CDR1 and CDR2 sequences are MDHEN and SYDVKM. The CDR3 is made up of 15 amino acids. J lost 6 bases, V lost 4 bases, and 6 bases had no gene match. The CDR3 nucleotides are TGTGCCAGCAGTTCCAGCGGGGGGTACGCCGGGGAGCTGTTTTTT. It encodes CASSSSGGYAGELFF.

The genes are TRBV19 and TRBJ1-1; D is unclear. Germline V gives CDR1 LNHDA, CDR2 SQIVND (reference sequence). Trimming removed 3 bases at V and 5 bases at J, with 13 bases between. The CDR3 spans 14 residues. CDR3 amino acids: CASSIGGSGTEAFF. Here the CDR3 DNA reads TGTGCCAGTAGTATCGGAGGATCCGGGACTGAAGCTTTCTTT.

This chain uses TRBV28 with TRBJ2-6, with 13 bases matching TRBD2. Germline CDR1 MDHEN, CDR2 SYDVKM. This CDR3 has 16 residues. V trimming: 9 bases; J trimming: 6 bases; junction bases outside the gene matches: 8. This chain's CDR3 is CASRLAGGGMANVLTF. DNA for the CDR3: TGTGCCAGTAGACTAGCGGGAGGTGGAATGGCCAACGTCCTGACTTTC.

The chain couples TRBV5-1 to TRBJ1-6, with a weak D call TRBD1 (6 bases). The CDR3 runs 15 residues. Germline V gene sequence: CDR1 SGHRS, CDR2 YFSETQ. V dropped 5 bases and J dropped 5 bases, with 14 bases sitting between them. CDR3: CASRPWTANNSPLHF. The CDR3 bases are TGCGCCAGCAGACCATGGACAGCTAATAATTCACCCCTCCACTTT.

The rearrangement links TRBV9 to TRBJ2-5; maybe TRBD1 (5 bases). Between the trimmed V and J ends, which lost 2 bases and 5 bases, there was a span of 10 bases. The CDR3 is 13 amino acids. Germline V gene data show CDR1 as SGDLS and CDR2 as YYNGEE. CDR3 in amino acids: CASSVGHWETQYF. DNA for the CDR3: TGTGCCAGCAGCGTCGGACACTGGGAGACCCAGTACTTC.